One and the same sample provided the 3 T cell receptor beta chains below, sequenced in a study of shared clonotypes between healthy human individuals. Only in-frame clones appear in the TCRdb table, and some are missing; sequencing was by immunoSEQ multiplex PCR. The profile shows around 690,000 clones, 90% of them singletons. Sequenced input: memory CD8+ T cells from PBMCs. Subset here: CD45RO+ cells pooled with CCR7-negative TemRA cells. Every receptor here comes from a young man in good health. Some clones in this sample may be carry-over from other donors' samples.

The chain combines TRBV7-8 with TRBJ1-2; D is perhaps TRBD1 (5 bases). The V end was cut by 2 bases, the J end by 4 bases, with 8 bases between. The CDR3 contains 13 residues. Germline CDR1 is SGHVS and CDR2 is FQNEAQ. CDR3 DNA: TGTGCCAGCAGCTTACAGGGATCCTATGGCTACACCTTC. Protein: CASSLQGSYGYTF.

The genes are TRBV18 and TRBJ2-1, with D perhaps TRBD1 (5 bases). Per the germline V gene, CDR1 is KGHSH and CDR2 is LQKENI. The length of the CDR3 is 12 residues. With 6 bases removed from V and 8 bases from J, the gap between germline ends came to 11 bases. The CDR3 sequence is CASSPDSYEQFF. In DNA form, the CDR3 reads TGTGCCAGCTCCCCAGACAGCTATGAGCAGTTCTTC.

This chain uses TRBV6-5 with TRBJ2-3; possibly TRBD2 for D (6 bases). Germline CDR1 and CDR2: MNHEY and SVGAGI. This CDR3 region has 15 residues. The ends were cut back, 7 bases at V and 1 base at J, with 15 bases in the middle. The CDR3 loop reads CASMGGASGTDTQYF. As DNA, the CDR3 is TGTGCCAGCATGGGCGGGGCTAGCGGCACAGATACGCAGTATTTT.